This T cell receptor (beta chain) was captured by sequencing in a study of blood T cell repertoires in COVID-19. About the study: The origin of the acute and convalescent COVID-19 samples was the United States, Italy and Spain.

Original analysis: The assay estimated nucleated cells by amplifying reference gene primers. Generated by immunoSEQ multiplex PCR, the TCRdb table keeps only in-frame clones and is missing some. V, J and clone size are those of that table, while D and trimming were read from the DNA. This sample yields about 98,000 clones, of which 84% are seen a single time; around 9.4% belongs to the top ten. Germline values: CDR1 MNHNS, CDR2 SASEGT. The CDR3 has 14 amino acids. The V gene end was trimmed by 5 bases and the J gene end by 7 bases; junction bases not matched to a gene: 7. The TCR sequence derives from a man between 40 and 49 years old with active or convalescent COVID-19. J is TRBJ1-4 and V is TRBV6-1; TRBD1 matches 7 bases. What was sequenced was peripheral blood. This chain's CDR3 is CASSYRQGVEKLFF. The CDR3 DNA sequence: TGTGCCAGCAGTTATAGACAGGGAGTTGAAAAACTGTTTTTT.